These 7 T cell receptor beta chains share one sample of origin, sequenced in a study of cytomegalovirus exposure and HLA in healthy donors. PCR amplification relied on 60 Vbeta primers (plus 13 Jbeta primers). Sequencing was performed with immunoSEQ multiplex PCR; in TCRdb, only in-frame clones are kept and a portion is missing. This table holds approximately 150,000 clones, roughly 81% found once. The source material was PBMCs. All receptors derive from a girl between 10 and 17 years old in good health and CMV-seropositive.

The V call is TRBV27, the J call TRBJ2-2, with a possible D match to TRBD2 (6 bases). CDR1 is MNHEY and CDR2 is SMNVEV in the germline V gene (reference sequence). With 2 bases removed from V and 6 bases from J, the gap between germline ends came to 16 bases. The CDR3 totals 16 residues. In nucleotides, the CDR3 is TGTGCCAGCAGTTTAGGGCGGCCGACGGGGGCCGGGGAGCTGTTTTTT. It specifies CASSLGRPTGAGELFF.

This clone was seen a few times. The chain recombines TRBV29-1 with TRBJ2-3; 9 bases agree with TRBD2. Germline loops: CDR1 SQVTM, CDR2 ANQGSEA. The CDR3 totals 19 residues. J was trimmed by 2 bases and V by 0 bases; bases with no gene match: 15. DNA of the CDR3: TGCAGCGTTGAAGAAAGAGGTCGCGGGGGGGCTATTGACACAGATACGCAGTATTTT. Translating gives CSVEERGRGGAIDTDTQYF.

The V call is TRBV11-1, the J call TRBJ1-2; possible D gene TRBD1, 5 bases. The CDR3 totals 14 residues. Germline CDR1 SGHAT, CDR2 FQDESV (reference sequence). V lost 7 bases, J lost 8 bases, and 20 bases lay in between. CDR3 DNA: TGTGCCAGCACCCCCCGGTGGGGGGTTGACGGCTACACCTTC. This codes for CASTPRWGVDGYTF.

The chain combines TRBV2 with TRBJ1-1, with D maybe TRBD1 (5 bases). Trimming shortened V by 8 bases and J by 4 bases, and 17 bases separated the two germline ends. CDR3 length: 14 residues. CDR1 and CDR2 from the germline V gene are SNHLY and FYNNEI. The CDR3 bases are TGTGCCAGCCTGACGGGGGACTCGAGCACTGAAGCTTTCTTT. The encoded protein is CASLTGDSSTEAFF.

The CDR3 spells CASTDRILSGNTIYF. The CDR3 DNA follows: TGTGCCAGCACCGACAGGATCCTCTCTGGAAACACCATATATTTT. The rearrangement uses TRBV6-5 and TRBJ1-3, with a weak D call TRBD1 (6 bases). Germline V gene data show CDR1 as MNHEY and CDR2 as SVGAGI. The V gene lost 7 bases and the J gene lost 0 bases, with 13 bases spanning the gap. This CDR3 has 15 residues.

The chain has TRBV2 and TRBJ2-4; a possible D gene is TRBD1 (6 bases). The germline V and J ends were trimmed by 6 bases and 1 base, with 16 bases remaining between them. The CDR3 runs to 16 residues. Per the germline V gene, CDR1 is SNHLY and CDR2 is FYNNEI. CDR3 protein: CASREQGTLAKNIQYF. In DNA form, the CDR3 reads TGTGCCAGCAGGGAACAGGGAACTTTGGCCAAAAACATTCAGTACTTC. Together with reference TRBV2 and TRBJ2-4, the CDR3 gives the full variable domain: EPEVTQTPSHQVTQMGQEVILRCVPISNHLYFYWYRQILGQKVEFLVSFYNNEISEKSEIFDDQFSVERPDGSNFTLKIRSTKLEDSAMYFCASREQGTLAKNIQYFGAGTRLSVL.

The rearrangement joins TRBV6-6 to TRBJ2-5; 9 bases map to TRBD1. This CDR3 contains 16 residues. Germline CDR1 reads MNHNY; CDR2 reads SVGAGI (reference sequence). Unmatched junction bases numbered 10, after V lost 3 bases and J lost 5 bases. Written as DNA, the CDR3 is TGTGCCAGCAGTTATCTTATGGGACAGGGTGGGGAGACCCAGTACTTC. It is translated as CASSYLMGQGGETQYF.